This TCR beta chain was obtained from a study of blood T cell repertoires in COVID-19. This CDR3 is built from 18 residues. Germline values: CDR1 ENHRY, CDR2 SYGVKD. With 2 bases removed from V and 4 bases from J, the gap between germline ends came to 21 bases. Sequenced by immunoSEQ multiplex PCR; TCRdb stores in-frame clones only, minus some. This table has approximately 93,000 clones, 75% to 90% appearing once. This clonotype originated in a man aged 45-65 years with active or convalescent COVID-19. The sample consisted of peripheral blood. The rearrangement uses TRBV10-3 and TRBJ2-1, with TRBD1 as a possible D gene (6 bases). The CDR3 reads CAISERGQGIAVYNEQFF. The CDR3 DNA is TGTGCCATCAGTGAGAGGGGACAAGGAATCGCCGTTTACAATGAGCAGTTCTTC.